This T cell receptor beta chain was profiled in a study of blood T cell repertoires in COVID-19. Study as a whole: Sites across the United States, Italy and Spain contributed samples from acute and convalescent COVID-19. The analysed material was cDNA or gDNA that came from T cells, B-cell-depleted T cells, or PBMCs.

CDR1 is LGHDT, CDR2 YNNKEL, per germline (reference sequence). V was shortened by 4 bases and J by 5 bases, with 17 bases between the two germline ends. This CDR3 has 16 amino acids. Authors' data handling: By means of reference gene primer amplification, nucleated cell counts were estimated. The repertoire was sequenced with immunoSEQ multiplex PCR; TCRdb's copy has only in-frame clones and lacks some. V, J and clone size are taken as reported in that table, and D and trimming were inferred from the DNA itself. The repertoire has approximately 130,000 clones, roughly nine tenths of them found once; the top ten carry roughly a quarter.

The sequenced sample was peripheral blood. The clonotype was recovered from a man aged 70 or older with active or convalescent COVID-19. The chain is built from TRBV3-1 (or the pseudogene TRBV3-2) and TRBJ2-2, with D possibly being TRBD1 (5 bases). CDR3 coding DNA: TGTGCCAGCAGCCCGGACACCCCTGTCAGTACCGGGGAGCTGTTTTTT. This sequence encodes CASSPDTPVSTGELFF.